This record concerns one T cell receptor beta chain sequence. Its target is unknown. This sample is drawn from a study of blood T cells in healthy people across ages. Through a sample-barcoded 5' primer and a J-beta primer mix, a second PCR was run for roughly 6 to 11 cycles. TCRdb fed the 5' RACE reads into MiXCR, producing one record per CDR3 protein. The sample contains over 500,000 distinct CDR3 sequences, 52% of which appear only once. This CDR3 has 15 residues. Germline assignment: CDR1 DFQATT and CDR2 SNEGSKA (reference sequence). Trimming removed 4 bases at V and 0 bases at J, with 13 bases between. General observations from the study: Estimates of diversity drawn from one million T cells were considered underestimates. PBMCs were not sorted, which prevented a conclusive comparison of naive versus antigen-experienced cells. For the donors, CMV status was unknown and possibly confounded expanded clonotype changes. Greater diversity and more naive CD4+ cells were seen in long-lived donors than in aged donors.

Source material: blood. V is TRBV20-1 and J is TRBJ1-5; D call uncertain. The sequence was obtained from a woman of 80 years or more in good health. CDR3 nucleotide sequence: TGCAGTGCTAAGGATTCTCCGCGTAGCAATCAGCCCCAGCATTTT. Translated, it gives CSAKDSPRSNQPQHF.